Each of the 21 T cell receptor beta chains below was sequenced from the same sample in a study of T cell repertoires in cytomegalovirus infection (dated by TCRdb to about 2019). The run used an Illumina HiSeq 1500. The public reads were reprocessed in TCRdb via fastp at Q25 and MiXCR, keeping in-frame beta chains. Records with the same CDR3 protein are collapsed into one entry carrying the most frequent genes and DNA. Recorded for this sample are about 920,000 distinct CDR3 sequences; approximately 31% of them occurred a single time. The ten largest account for roughly an eighth of the sample. Per the publication, the treatment or condition label means: in vitro stimulation with specific CMV peptide epitopes to enrich CMV-specific T cells. The antigens these receptors bind are not known. Here the sequenced sample was cultured CD8+ T cells from PBMCs, taken from culture after CMV antigen stimulation. All receptors come from a human donor in good health (CMV status not recorded). Some clones in this sample may be carry-over from other donors' samples.

This clonotype came up many times. The V and J genes are TRBV7-6 and TRBJ2-3; the D call may be TRBD1 or TRBD2 (5 bases each). Trimming took 7 bases from V and 3 from J, leaving 14 bases between them. The CDR3 covers 14 residues. Germline loops: CDR1 SGHVS, CDR2 FNYEAQ. CDR3 nucleotide sequence: TGTGCCAGCACAGGGCCTACGGGAACAGATACGCAGTATTTT. Its protein product is CASTGPTGTDTQYF.

The chain uses TRBV6-1 and TRBJ1-1; D possibly corresponds to TRBD1 (6 bases). The CDR3 is made up of 16 amino acids. CDR1 is MNHNS, CDR2 SASEGT, per germline. V lost 0 bases, J lost 0 bases, and 11 bases lay in between. CDR3: CASSEARGVLNTEAFF. The CDR3, as DNA: TGTGCCAGCAGTGAAGCTAGGGGGGTACTGAACACTGAAGCTTTCTTT.

The chain joins TRBV4-1 to TRBJ2-5, with a possible D match to TRBD2 (6 bases). The CDR3 runs 17 residues. Trimming took 4 bases from V and 1 from J, leaving 19 bases between them. Per the germline V gene, CDR1 is MGHRA and CDR2 is YSYEKL. In nucleotides, the CDR3 is TGCGCCAGCAGCCCTTATCCCGGGACTCCGTCCCAAGAGACCCAGTACTTC. Protein: CASSPYPGTPSQETQYF.

In regard to this clonotype: At one end, the junction sequence differs from germline, possibly due to a read error. The chain is built from TRBV27 and TRBJ1-6, with a weak D call TRBD1 (5 bases). Germline CDR1 and CDR2: MNHEY and SMNVEV (reference sequence). The CDR3 spans 15 residues. CDR3 sequence: CANSLGVPYNSPLHF. In DNA form, the CDR3 reads TGTGCCAACAGTTTGGGGGTCCCCTATAATTCACCCCTCCACTTT.

A few counts support this clonotype. The chain's CDR3 is CASSLTGGLLNEQFF. In DNA, the CDR3 is TGTGCCAGCAGTTTGACAGGGGGCCTTTTGAATGAGCAGTTCTTC. The rearrangement links TRBV6-5 to TRBJ2-1, with 10 positions matching TRBD1. The CDR3 runs 15 residues. Trimming removed 4 bases from V and 7 bases from J; junction bases left unmatched: 7. Germline V lookup: CDR1 MNHEY, CDR2 SVGAGI.

This clonotype was detected a few times. This chain uses TRBV11-3 with TRBJ2-3; 11 bases agree with TRBD2. V gave up 0 bases and J gave up 4 bases; unmatched junction bases: 12. This CDR3 is 19 amino acids long. In germline, CDR1 is SGHNT, CDR2 YENEEA. The CDR3 nucleotides read TGTGCCAGCAGCTTAGATCCCCCGCTCCTAGCGGGGGGTGCAGATACGCAGTATTTT. It translates to CASSLDPPLLAGGADTQYF.

This chain connects TRBV19 to TRBJ2-7; D unclear. The V gene lost 3 bases and the J gene lost 3 bases, with 9 bases spanning the gap. This CDR3 comprises 13 residues. Germline V gene sequence: CDR1 LNHDA, CDR2 SQIVND (reference sequence). The CDR3 reads CASSIGVGYEQYV. In DNA, the CDR3 is TGTGCCAGTAGTATTGGGGTAGGCTACGAGCAGTACGTC.

This sequence joins TRBV7-8 and TRBJ2-5; tentatively, D is TRBD1 or TRBD2 (5 bases each). The CDR3 contains 18 residues. The V end lost 1 base, the J end lost 0 bases, and 18 bases lay between the germline ends. Germline CDR1 reads SGHVS; CDR2 reads FQNEAQ. In nucleotides, the CDR3 is TGTGCCAGCAGCTTAGAGGCCGTGGGGGAATTGTACCAAGAGACCCAGTACTTC. Translation gives CASSLEAVGELYQETQYF.

The V and J genes are TRBV6-1 and TRBJ2-7; TRBD1 agrees at 12 bases. CDR3 size: 17 residues. Trimming took 3 bases from V and 5 from J; bases not matched to a gene: 11. Germline-derived CDR1 and CDR2 are MNHNS and SASEGT. CDR3 sequence: CASSDRHVGTGGDEQYF. In nucleotides, the CDR3 is TGTGCCAGCAGTGATCGTCATGTAGGGACAGGGGGCGACGAGCAGTACTTC.

This clonotype was picked up a small number of times. The genes are TRBV12-3 or TRBV12-4 and TRBJ2-5, with TRBD2 as a possible D gene (6 bases). The CDR3 is made up of 15 amino acids. V was cut by 2 bases and J by 4 bases, with 14 bases left in between. The CDR3 reads CASSLSSEEGETQYF. CDR3 sequence (DNA): TGTGCCAGCAGTTTATCTAGCGAGGAGGGAGAGACCCAGTACTTC.

The sample holds a few counts of this clonotype. The V call is TRBV19, the J call TRBJ2-7, with D maybe TRBD2 (5 bases). The CDR3 covers 15 residues. Germline CDR1 LNHDA, CDR2 SQIVND (reference sequence). V dropped 7 bases and J dropped 3 bases, with 19 bases sitting between them. The DNA for the CDR3 is TGTGCCAGTACCGCCGGAGGCCGGGGAGACTACGAGCAGTACTTC. Its translation is CASTAGGRGDYEQYF.

This clonotype was counted a few times. The chain joins TRBV27 to TRBJ1-3; no clear D gene. V lost 6 bases, J lost 0 bases, and 9 bases lay in between. The CDR3 runs to 14 residues. Germline V gene sequence: CDR1 MNHEY, CDR2 SMNVEV (reference sequence). CDR3 in amino acids: CASSAEYSGNTIYF. The CDR3 bases are TGTGCCAGCAGCGCAGAATACTCTGGAAACACCATATATTTT.

In this sample, this clonotype turned up a few times. The CDR3 here is CASSLLSTLNTGELFF. The CDR3 bases are TGTGCCAGCAGCTTATTGTCCACCCTTAACACCGGGGAGCTGTTTTTT. This chain links TRBV11-3 with TRBJ2-2; D is unclear. V was shortened by 2 bases and J by 2 bases, with 12 bases between the two germline ends. There are 16 residues in the CDR3. Per the germline V gene, CDR1 is SGHNT and CDR2 is YENEEA.

This clonotype was seen ten or more times. The rearrangement joins TRBV7-2 to TRBJ1-3; D is perhaps TRBD1 (6 bases). The CDR3 sequence is 15 residues long. Germline-derived CDR1 and CDR2 are SGHTA and FQGNSA. Between the trimmed V and J ends, which lost 6 bases and 0 bases, there was a span of 12 bases. The CDR3 DNA is TGTGCCAGCAGAATGGACAGCCACTCTGGAAACACCATATATTTT. Protein product: CASRMDSHSGNTIYF.

This clonotype has ten or more counts. The chain joins TRBV7-6 to TRBJ1-1; D is undetermined. Germline assignment: CDR1 SGHVS and CDR2 FNYEAQ. V gave up 5 bases and J gave up 4 bases, with 14 bases separating them. This CDR3 contains 14 residues. CDR3 sequence: CASSPFGVGTEAFF. The CDR3 nucleotides are TGTGCCAGCAGCCCCTTTGGGGTGGGCACTGAAGCTTTCTTT.

The V gene is TRBV12-3 or TRBV12-4, the J gene TRBJ1-1; tentative D call: TRBD1 (5 bases). Deletions cut 6 bases from V and 1 base from J, with 12 bases between. CDR3 size: 14 residues. The CDR3 bases are TGTGCCAGCAGAGTCTCCGGGGCGAACACTGAAGCTTTCTTT. It yields the protein CASRVSGANTEAFF.

This clonotype is a singleton in its sample. The conserved final phenylalanine or tryptophan is absent from the CDR3, which likely points to a read error. The CDR3 DNA sequence: TGTGCCAGCAGTTACTCGGACAGGGAGAGACTTAATGAGCAGTTCCTC. Its translation is CASSYSDRERLNEQFL. The chain is built from TRBV6-2 or TRBV6-3 and TRBJ2-1; 8 bases agree with TRBD1. The CDR3 has 16 residues. With 0 bases clipped from V and 7 bases from J, the junction kept 8 bases outside the gene matches. Germline CDR1 and CDR2: MNHEY and SVGEGT.

This clonotype occurred many times. The rearrangement uses TRBV7-6 and TRBJ1-1; D is possibly TRBD1 (5 bases). The ends were cut back, 1 base at V and 10 bases at J, with 22 bases in the middle. Germline V gives CDR1 SGHVS, CDR2 FNYEAQ. The CDR3 covers 16 residues. As DNA, the CDR3 is TGTGCCAGCAGCTTAGAGTCCTGGGGGAAAGGGTCTATAGCTTTCTTT. Encoded protein: CASSLESWGKGSIAFF.

In its sample, this clonotype was seen once. Without the conserved terminal phenylalanine or tryptophan, this CDR3 likely stems from a read error. The genes are TRBV6-5 and TRBJ1-2; weak D call: TRBD1 (5 bases). The germline CDR1 and CDR2 sequences are MNHEY and SVGAGI. The CDR3 runs 14 residues. V was trimmed by 8 bases and J by 0 bases, leaving 13 bases between them. The DNA for the CDR3 is TGTGCCAGCGGATTTGGGGGAGCTAACTATGGCTACACCTAC. This encodes CASGFGGANYGYTY.

This clonotype was observed a few times. V and J are TRBV19 and TRBJ2-1, with 10 positions matching TRBD1. Per germline, CDR1 LNHDA and CDR2 SQIVND (reference sequence). Losses at the gene ends were 3 bases for V and 9 bases for J; bases not matched to a gene: 5. The length of the CDR3 is 14 residues. CDR3 nucleotides: TGTGCCAGTAGTATCGTGACAGGGGGCCGTGAGCAGTTCTTC. It codes for CASSIVTGGREQFF. Variable domain in full (rest from reference TRBV19 and TRBJ2-1): DGGITQSPKYLFRKEGQNVTLSCEQNLNHDAMYWYRQDPGQGLRLIYYSQIVNDFQKGDIAEGYSVSREKKESFPLTVTSAQKNPTAFYLCASSIVTGGREQFFGPGTRLTVL.

The chain recombines TRBV6-5 with TRBJ2-1; D unresolved. Per the germline V gene, CDR1 is MNHEY and CDR2 is SVGAGI. V shed 2 bases and J shed 7 bases, with 15 bases lying between them. This CDR3 has 15 residues. The CDR3 spells CASSYERAAGNEQFF. DNA of the CDR3: TGTGCCAGCAGTTACGAGAGAGCCGCTGGGAATGAGCAGTTCTTC.